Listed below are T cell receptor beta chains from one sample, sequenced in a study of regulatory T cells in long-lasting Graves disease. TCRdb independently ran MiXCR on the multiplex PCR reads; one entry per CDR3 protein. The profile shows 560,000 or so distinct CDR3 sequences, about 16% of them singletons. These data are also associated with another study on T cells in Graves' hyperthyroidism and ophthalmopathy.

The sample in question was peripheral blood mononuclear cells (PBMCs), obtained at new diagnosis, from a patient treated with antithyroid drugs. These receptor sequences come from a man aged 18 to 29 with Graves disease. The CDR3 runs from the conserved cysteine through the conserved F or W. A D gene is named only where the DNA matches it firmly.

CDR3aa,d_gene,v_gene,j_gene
CASSHNPGQPQHF,NA,TRBV4-1,TRBJ1-5
CASRVGANYEQYF,NA,TRBV5-1,TRBJ2-7
CASSPVADSYNEQFF,NA,TRBV2,TRBJ2-1
CASSLLLAGVSGELFF,TRBD2,TRBV5-1,TRBJ2-2
CASSNGPGALAGELFF,NA,TRBV19,TRBJ2-2
CAQGAPETQYF,TRBD1,TRBV5-1,TRBJ2-5
CASSSTPADTDTQYF,NA,TRBV9,TRBJ2-3
CSAWGPGLAGGSSYEQYF,TRBD2,TRBV20-1,TRBJ2-7
CASSNPTEAGQETQYF,NA,TRBV18,TRBJ2-5
CASSFGTRTYEQYF,NA,TRBV28,TRBJ2-7
CASSLGGVGGYTF,NA,TRBV7-8,TRBJ1-2
CSARDMRLAGNTGELFF,TRBD2,TRBV20-1,TRBJ2-2
CASYERGWQYF,TRBD2,TRBV28,TRBJ2-7
CASRQTSSMETRYF,NA,TRBV2,TRBJ2-5
CASSFLAGDAHEQYF,TRBD2,TRBV11-1,TRBJ2-7
CAGSLVGVKDSPLHF,NA,TRBV12-3/TRBV12-4,TRBJ1-6
CASSFWGKTGTDTQYF,NA,TRBV13,TRBJ2-3
CSARDRRGQGDYEQYF,TRBD1,TRBV20-1,TRBJ2-7
CASSSPERLYNEQFF,NA,TRBV12-3/TRBV12-4,TRBJ2-1
CASSYIRGFSYEQYF,NA,TRBV6-5,TRBJ2-7
CASRPGRARMNTEAFF,NA,TRBV10-3,TRBJ1-1
CASSFDTSTDTQYF,NA,TRBV7-8,TRBJ2-3
CSARGIPGTSGTQFGNEQFF,TRBD2,TRBV20-1,TRBJ2-1
CASSLGPSSTNEKLFF,NA,TRBV7-2,TRBJ1-4
CASGALDRVHYNEQFF,TRBD1,TRBV6-1,TRBJ2-1
CASSFVAGTYNEQFF,TRBD2,TRBV5-1,TRBJ2-1
CASSSSGTGYEQYF,NA,TRBV7-9,TRBJ2-7
CASSLDLSGQGGQPQHF,NA,TRBV11-3,TRBJ1-5
CASSSSVREAFF,NA,TRBV6-9,TRBJ1-1
CAISDRTSRSYEQYF,TRBD2,TRBV10-3,TRBJ2-7
CASRTSGRAMDEQFF,TRBD2,TRBV12-3/TRBV12-4,TRBJ2-1
CASSETSPLHF,NA,TRBV2,TRBJ1-6